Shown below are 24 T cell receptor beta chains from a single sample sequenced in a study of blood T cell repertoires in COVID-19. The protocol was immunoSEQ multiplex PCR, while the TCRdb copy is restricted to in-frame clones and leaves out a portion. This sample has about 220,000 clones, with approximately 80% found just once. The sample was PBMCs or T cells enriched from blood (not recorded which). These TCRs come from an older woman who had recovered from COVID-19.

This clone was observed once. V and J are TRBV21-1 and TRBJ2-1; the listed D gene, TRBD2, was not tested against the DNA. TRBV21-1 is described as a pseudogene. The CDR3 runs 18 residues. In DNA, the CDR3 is TGTGCCAGCAGCGCCCGGGATCCCCAAAAAGAGCCGTACAATGAGCAGTTCTTC. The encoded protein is CASSARDPQKEPYNEQFF.

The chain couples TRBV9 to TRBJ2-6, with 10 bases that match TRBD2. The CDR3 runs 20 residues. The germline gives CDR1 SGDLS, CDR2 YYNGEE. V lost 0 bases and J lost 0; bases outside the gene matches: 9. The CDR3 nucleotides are TGTGCCAGCAGCGTAGCACTAGCGGGACGATCCTTCTCTGGGGCCAACGTCCTGACTTTC. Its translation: CASSVALAGRSFSGANVLTF.

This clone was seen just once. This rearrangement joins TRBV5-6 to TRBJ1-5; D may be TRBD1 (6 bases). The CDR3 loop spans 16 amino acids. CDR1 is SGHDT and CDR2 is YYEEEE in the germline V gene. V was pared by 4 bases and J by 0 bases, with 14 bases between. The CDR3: CASSGTQGYSNQPQHF. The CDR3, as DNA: TGTGCCAGCAGCGGTACACAGGGCTATAGCAATCAGCCCCAGCATTTT.

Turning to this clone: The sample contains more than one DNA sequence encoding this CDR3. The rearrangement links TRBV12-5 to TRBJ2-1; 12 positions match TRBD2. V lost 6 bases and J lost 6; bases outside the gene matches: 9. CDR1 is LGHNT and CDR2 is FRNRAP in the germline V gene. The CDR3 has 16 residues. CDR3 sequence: CASGPAGTSGLNEQFF. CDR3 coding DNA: TGTGCTAGTGGCCCCGCCGGGACTAGCGGGCTCAATGAGCAGTTCTTC.

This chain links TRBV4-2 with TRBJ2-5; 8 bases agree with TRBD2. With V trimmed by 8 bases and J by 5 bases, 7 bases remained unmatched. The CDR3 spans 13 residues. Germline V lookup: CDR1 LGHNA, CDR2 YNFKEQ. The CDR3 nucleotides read TGTGCCAGCCGGGGGGGCCAGGGGGAGACCCAGTACTTC. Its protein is CASRGGQGETQYF.

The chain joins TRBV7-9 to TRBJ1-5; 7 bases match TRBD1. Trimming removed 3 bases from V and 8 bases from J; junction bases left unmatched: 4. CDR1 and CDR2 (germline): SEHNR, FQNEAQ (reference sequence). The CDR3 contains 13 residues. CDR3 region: CASSLGQLEPQHF. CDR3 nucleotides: TGTGCCAGCAGCTTGGGACAGTTGGAGCCCCAGCATTTT. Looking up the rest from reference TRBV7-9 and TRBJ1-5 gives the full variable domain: DTGVSQNPRHKITKRGQNVTFRCDPISEHNRLYWYRQTLGQGPEFLTYFQNEAQLEKSRLLSDRFSAERPKGSFSTLEIQRTEQGDSAMYLCASSLGQLEPQHFGDGTRLSIL.

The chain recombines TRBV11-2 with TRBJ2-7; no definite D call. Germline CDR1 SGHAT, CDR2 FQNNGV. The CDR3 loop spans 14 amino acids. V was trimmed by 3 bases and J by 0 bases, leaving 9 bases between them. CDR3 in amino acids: CASSFEAPSYEQYF. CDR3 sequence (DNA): TGTGCCAGCAGCTTCGAGGCCCCCTCCTACGAGCAGTACTTC.

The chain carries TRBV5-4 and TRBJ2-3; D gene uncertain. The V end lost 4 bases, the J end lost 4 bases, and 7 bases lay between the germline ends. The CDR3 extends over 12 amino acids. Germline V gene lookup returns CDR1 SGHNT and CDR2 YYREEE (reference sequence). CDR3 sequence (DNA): TGTGCCAGCAGCCAAACAGCAGATACGCAGTATTTT. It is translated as CASSQTADTQYF.

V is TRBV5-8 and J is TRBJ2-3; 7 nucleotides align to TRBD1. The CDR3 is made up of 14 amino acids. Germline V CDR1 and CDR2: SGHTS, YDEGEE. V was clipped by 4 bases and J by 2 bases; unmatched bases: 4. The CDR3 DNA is TGTGCCAGCAGCCCGGGGACAGACACAGATACGCAGTATTTT. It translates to CASSPGTDTDTQYF.

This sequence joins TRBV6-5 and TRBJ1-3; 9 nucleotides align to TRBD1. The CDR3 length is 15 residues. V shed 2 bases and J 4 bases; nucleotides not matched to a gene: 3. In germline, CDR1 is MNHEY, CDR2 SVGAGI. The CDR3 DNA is TGTGCCAGCAGTTACACAGGGGGCGCCGGAAACACCATATATTTT. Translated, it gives CASSYTGGAGNTIYF.

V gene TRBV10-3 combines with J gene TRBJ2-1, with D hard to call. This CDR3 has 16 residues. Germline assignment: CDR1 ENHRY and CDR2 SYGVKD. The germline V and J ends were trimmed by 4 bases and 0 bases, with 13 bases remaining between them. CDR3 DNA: TGTGCCATCAGTGGCCAGGTACCCAGCTCCTACAATGAGCAGTTCTTC. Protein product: CAISGQVPSSYNEQFF.

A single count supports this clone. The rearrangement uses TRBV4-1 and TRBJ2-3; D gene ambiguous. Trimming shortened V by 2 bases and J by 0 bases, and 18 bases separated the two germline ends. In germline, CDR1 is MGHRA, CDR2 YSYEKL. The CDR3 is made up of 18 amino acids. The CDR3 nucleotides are TGCGCCAGCAGCCAATACTATTCTGCGGTGACTAGCACAGATACGCAGTATTTT. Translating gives CASSQYYSAVTSTDTQYF.

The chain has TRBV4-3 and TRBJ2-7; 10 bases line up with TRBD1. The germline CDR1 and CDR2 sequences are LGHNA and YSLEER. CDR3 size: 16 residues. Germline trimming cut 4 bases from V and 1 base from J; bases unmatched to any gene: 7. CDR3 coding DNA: TGCGCCAGCAGCCCCACTGGACAGGGGGGGTCCTACGAGCAGTACTTC. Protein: CASSPTGQGGSYEQYF.

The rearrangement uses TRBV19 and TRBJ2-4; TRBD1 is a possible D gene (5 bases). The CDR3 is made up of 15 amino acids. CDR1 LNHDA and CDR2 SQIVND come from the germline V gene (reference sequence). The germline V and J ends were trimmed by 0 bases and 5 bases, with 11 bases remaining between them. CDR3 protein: CASSIDSGIQNIQYF. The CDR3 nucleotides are TGTGCCAGTAGTATAGATTCAGGGATACAAAACATTCAGTACTTC.

DNA of the CDR3: TGTGCCAGCAGTTTAAGCCCCGGGAGGGCAGTAGGGGGAGAGACCCAGTACTTC. As protein: CASSLSPGRAVGGETQYF. The V call is TRBV27, the J call TRBJ2-5, with 8 bases fitting TRBD2. Germline lookup yields CDR1 MNHEY and CDR2 SMNVEV (reference sequence). V shed 2 bases, J shed 4 bases, and the junction held 15 bases outside the gene matches. The CDR3 runs 18 residues.

CDR3 DNA sequence: TGCAGCGGGGGCCTAAGAGATACGCAGTATTTT. This translates into CSGGLRDTQYF. The chain recombines TRBV29-1 with TRBJ2-3, with D perhaps TRBD1 (5 bases). V was clipped by 7 bases and J by 5 bases, with 10 bases between them. Germline V lookup: CDR1 SQVTM, CDR2 ANQGSEA. This CDR3 spans 11 amino acids.

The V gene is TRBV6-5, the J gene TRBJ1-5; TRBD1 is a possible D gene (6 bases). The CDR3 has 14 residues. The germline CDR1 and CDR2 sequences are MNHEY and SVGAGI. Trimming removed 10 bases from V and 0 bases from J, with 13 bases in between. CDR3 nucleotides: TGTGCCACTTCGGACAGCTATAGCAATCAGCCCCAGCATTTT. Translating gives CATSDSYSNQPQHF.

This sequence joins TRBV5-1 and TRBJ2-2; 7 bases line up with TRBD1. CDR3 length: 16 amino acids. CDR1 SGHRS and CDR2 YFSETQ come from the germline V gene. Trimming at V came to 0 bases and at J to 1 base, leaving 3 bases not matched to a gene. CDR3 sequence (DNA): TGCGCCAGCAGCTTGGCACAGGGGCTGAACACCGGGGAGCTGTTTTTT. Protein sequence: CASSLAQGLNTGELFF.

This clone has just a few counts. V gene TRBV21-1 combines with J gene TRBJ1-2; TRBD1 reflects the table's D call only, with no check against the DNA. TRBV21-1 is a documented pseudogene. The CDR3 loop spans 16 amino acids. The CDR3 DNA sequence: TGTGCCAGCAGCAAAGAATCGACAGGGGGAAACTATGGCTACACCTTC. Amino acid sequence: CASSKESTGGNYGYTF.

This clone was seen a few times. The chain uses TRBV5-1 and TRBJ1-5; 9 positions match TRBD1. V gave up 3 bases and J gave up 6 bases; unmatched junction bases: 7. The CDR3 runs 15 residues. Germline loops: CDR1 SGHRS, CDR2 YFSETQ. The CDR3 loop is CASSSTGGTGQPQHF. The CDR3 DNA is TGCGCCAGCAGCTCGACAGGGGGGACGGGTCAGCCCCAGCATTTT. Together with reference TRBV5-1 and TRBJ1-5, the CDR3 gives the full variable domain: KAGVTQTPRYLIKTRGQQVTLSCSPISGHRSVSWYQQTPGQGLQFLFEYFSETQRNKGNFPGRFSGRQFSNSRSEMNVSTLELGDSALYLCASSSTGGTGQPQHFGDGTRLSIL.

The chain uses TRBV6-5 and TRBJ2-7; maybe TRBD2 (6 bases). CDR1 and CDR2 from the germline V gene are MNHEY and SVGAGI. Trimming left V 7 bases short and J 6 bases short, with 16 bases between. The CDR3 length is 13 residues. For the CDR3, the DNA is TGTGCCAGCACCCCCGGGGGATTAAGCGAGCAGTACTTC. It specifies CASTPGGLSEQYF.

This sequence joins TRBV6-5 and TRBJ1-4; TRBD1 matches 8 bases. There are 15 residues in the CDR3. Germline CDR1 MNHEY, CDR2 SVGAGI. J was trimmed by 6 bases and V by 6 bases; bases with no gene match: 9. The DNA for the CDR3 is TGTGCCAGCAGGACTAGGACAGGGTGGGATGAAAAACTGTTTTTT. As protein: CASRTRTGWDEKLFF.

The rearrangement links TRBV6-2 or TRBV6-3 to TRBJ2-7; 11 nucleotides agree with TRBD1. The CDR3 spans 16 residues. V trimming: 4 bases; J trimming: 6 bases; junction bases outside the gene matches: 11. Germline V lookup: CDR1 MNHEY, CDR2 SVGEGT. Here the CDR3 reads CASSWGPGQGDSEQYF. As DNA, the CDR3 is TGTGCCAGCAGTTGGGGTCCGGGACAGGGGGATTCCGAGCAGTACTTC.

The CDR3 is CSVALEGNYGYTF. The DNA of the CDR3 is TGCAGCGTTGCTCTGGAGGGAAACTATGGCTACACCTTC. J is TRBJ1-2 and V is TRBV29-1; D is undetermined. The germline V gene encodes CDR1 SQVTM and CDR2 ANQGSEA. There are 13 residues in the CDR3. Trimming took 4 bases from V and 2 from J, leaving 11 bases between them.